This T cell receptor beta chain was identified in a study of T cell responses to AZD1222 COVID-19 vaccine. TCRdb's table, derived via immunoSEQ multiplex PCR, lists solely in-frame clones and lacks some. The data show some 120,000 clones, roughly nine tenths seen once. This CDR3 contains 12 residues. V gave up 5 bases and J gave up 3 bases, with 8 bases separating them. V usage is TRBV12-3 or TRBV12-4 and J usage is TRBJ2-7; a possible D gene is TRBD1 (6 bases). The sequence came from an adult who received the AZD1222 COVID-19 vaccine. Sequenced here: peripheral blood, sampled 28 days after the second AZD1222 dose. As DNA, the CDR3 is TGTGCCAGCAGTATACAGGGCTACGAGCAGTACTTC. As protein: CASSIQGYEQYF.